Presented here are 6 T cell receptor beta chains from one specimen sequenced in a study of blood T cell repertoires in COVID-19. The repertoire was sequenced with immunoSEQ multiplex PCR; TCRdb's copy has only in-frame clones and lacks some. Of approximately 210,000 clones in the sample, about 91% were seen once. The specimen was peripheral blood. These receptors were obtained from a man aged 30-40 years with acute or convalescent COVID-19.

The rearrangement uses TRBV28 and TRBJ1-3; TRBD1 matches at 8 bases. The CDR3 is 14 residues long. The germline V gene encodes CDR1 MDHEN and CDR2 SYDVKM. V shed 6 bases and J 2 bases; nucleotides not matched to a gene: 3. The DNA for the CDR3 is TGTGCCAGCAGAATGACAGGGGCTGGAAACACCATATATTTT. Residues: CASRMTGAGNTIYF.

The chain carries TRBV5-6 and TRBJ2-7; 7 bases line up with TRBD1. With 1 base clipped from V and 2 bases from J, the junction kept 3 bases outside the gene matches. The CDR3 length is 14 residues. Germline CDR1 reads SGHDT; CDR2 reads YYEEEE. The CDR3 DNA is TGTGCCAGCAGCTTGACAGGGGCTCCCTACGAGCAGTACTTC. Encoded protein: CASSLTGAPYEQYF.

V gene TRBV27 combines with J gene TRBJ1-4, with D unclear. Trimming stripped 2 bases from V and 7 bases from J, with 8 bases between. The CDR3 extends over 13 amino acids. Germline values: CDR1 MNHEY, CDR2 SMNVEV (reference sequence). CDR3 coding DNA: TGTGCCAGCAGTTTAAGTGAGGGTGAAAAACTGTTTTTT. Translating it yields CASSLSEGEKLFF.

V and J are TRBV27 and TRBJ2-7, with TRBD2 as a possible D gene (5 bases). CDR1 is MNHEY and CDR2 is SMNVEV in the germline V gene (reference sequence). V lost 0 bases to trimming and J lost 6 bases, with 9 bases between them. CDR3 length: 13 amino acids. CDR3 bases: TGTGCCAGCAGTTTATCCGTGGCGGGCGAGCAGTACTTC. Its protein is CASSLSVAGEQYF.

For the CDR3, the DNA is TGTGCCAGCAGTTTAACCAGGCCCAACTACAATGAGCAGTTCTTC. Encoded protein: CASSLTRPNYNEQFF. The rearrangement joins TRBV27 to TRBJ2-1; D gene uncertain. Germline-derived CDR1 and CDR2 are MNHEY and SMNVEV (reference sequence). The CDR3 extends over 15 amino acids. Between the trimmed V and J ends, which lost 2 bases and 3 bases, there was a span of 11 bases.

This clone was seen a single time. The CDR3 is CASSSAGTGEEKLFF. The CDR3 DNA is TGTGCCAGCAGCAGCGCCGGGACAGGAGAGGAAAAACTGTTTTTT. The gene calls are TRBV28 and TRBJ1-4, with TRBD1 identical over 8 bases. V was pared by 6 bases and J by 8 bases, with 11 bases of the junction left unmatched. CDR3 length equals 15 residues. The germline CDR1 and CDR2 sequences are MDHEN and SYDVKM.